Below are 26 T cell receptor beta chains sequenced from a single sample in a study of blood T cell repertoires in COVID-19. Only in-frame clones appear in the TCRdb table, and some are missing; sequencing was by immunoSEQ multiplex PCR. The sample has around 270,000 clones, around 89% seen once. The sequenced sample was peripheral blood. Receptors were obtained from a man aged 25-45 years with acute or convalescent COVID-19.

This chain joins TRBV11-1 and TRBJ1-1; 8 nucleotides agree with TRBD1. The junction had 4 bases not matched to a gene; V was cut back by 5 bases and J by 2 bases. There are 14 residues in the CDR3. Germline assignment: CDR1 SGHAT and CDR2 FQDESV (reference sequence). CDR3: CASSKDRVNTEAFF. The CDR3 region has the DNA TGTGCCAGCAGCAAGGACAGGGTCAACACTGAAGCTTTCTTT.

The chain links TRBV30 to TRBJ1-2; the D is unclear. The CDR3 spans 12 residues. The germline CDR1 and CDR2 sequences are GTSNPN and SVGIG (reference sequence). Trimming pared 5 bases from V and 8 bases from J, leaving 15 bases between. CDR3 amino acids: CAWGQAIRGYTF. CDR3 bases: TGTGCCTGGGGGCAGGCCATAAGAGGCTACACCTTC.

The sample holds one count of this clone. The rearrangement joins TRBV21-1 to TRBJ2-7; the DNA was not used to check the table's D call, TRBD1. TRBV21-1 is listed as a pseudogene. This CDR3 has 17 amino acids. In DNA form, the CDR3 reads TGTGCCAGCAGCACCAAAGAGACAGGGGGATGGAGATACGAGCAGTACTTC. It encodes CASSTKETGGWRYEQYF.

The gene calls are TRBV5-4 and TRBJ1-1, with D uncertain. V was cut by 1 base and J by 3 bases, with 13 bases left in between. The CDR3 covers 15 residues. Germline lookup yields CDR1 SGHNT and CDR2 YYREEE (reference sequence). This CDR3 reads CASSLKSKSDTEAFF. The CDR3 nucleotides read TGTGCCAGCAGCTTGAAATCTAAGTCGGACACTGAAGCTTTCTTT.

This chain links TRBV7-8 with TRBJ1-3; D might be TRBD1 (5 bases). V lost 2 bases and J 8 bases, leaving 13 bases between the germline ends. Germline lookup yields CDR1 SGHVS and CDR2 FQNEAQ. The CDR3 has 14 amino acids. CDR3 in DNA: TGTGCCAGCAGCTTAAGGGGCGAGCGGGACACCATATATTTT. Its protein is CASSLRGERDTIYF. The entire variable domain, with the rest obtained from reference TRBV7-8 and TRBJ1-3, is as follows: GAGVSQSPRYKVAKRGQDVALRCDPISGHVSLFWYQQALGQGPEFLTYFQNEAQLDKSGLPSDRFFAERPEGSVSTLKIQRTQQEDSAVYLCASSLRGERDTIYFGEGSWLTVV.

As to this clone: The sample contains more than one DNA sequence encoding this CDR3. The V call is TRBV18, the J call TRBJ1-2, with TRBD1 identical over 7 bases. Unmatched junction bases numbered 3, after V lost 2 bases and J lost 3 bases. The CDR3 consists of 14 residues. The V gene's germline CDR1 is KGHSH and CDR2 LQKENI. The CDR3 DNA sequence: TGTGCCAGCTCACCAAGGACAGGAGACTATGGCTACACCTTC. This encodes CASSPRTGDYGYTF.

The V and J genes are TRBV4-1 and TRBJ2-7; 9 bases align to TRBD1. Germline V gene data show CDR1 as MGHRA and CDR2 as YSYEKL. CDR3 size: 16 residues. V was pared by 0 bases and J by 6 bases, with 9 bases of the junction left unmatched. As DNA, the CDR3 is TGCGCCAGCAGCCAAGATTTGGCGGACAGGGGCTTCGAGCAGTACTTC. This encodes CASSQDLADRGFEQYF.

The chain carries TRBV6-5 and TRBJ2-1; 7 bases map to TRBD2. Germline V gene lookup returns CDR1 MNHEY and CDR2 SVGAGI. With 2 bases clipped from V and 5 bases from J, the junction kept 0 bases outside the gene matches. This CDR3 is 13 amino acids long. The CDR3, as DNA: TGTGCCAGCAGTTACGGGACTAACAATGAGCAGTTCTTC. Its translation: CASSYGTNNEQFF.

Remarks on this clone: In the same sample, other DNA sequences code for this CDR3. This rearrangement joins TRBV7-3 to TRBJ2-7; 9 nucleotides line up with TRBD1. Trimming at V came to 0 bases and at J to 2 bases, leaving 2 bases not matched to a gene. This CDR3 has 15 residues. From germline, CDR1 is SGHTA and CDR2 FQGTGA. CDR3 nucleotides: TGTGCCAGCAGCTTAACCGGGACAGGGCCCTACGAGCAGTACTTC. This gives the protein CASSLTGTGPYEQYF.

This rearrangement joins TRBV4-2 to TRBJ1-5; TRBD1 matches 7 bases. The germline V gene encodes CDR1 LGHNA and CDR2 YNFKEQ. Trimming removed 1 base from V and 3 bases from J; junction bases left unmatched: 6. The CDR3 covers 16 residues. The chain's CDR3 is CASSQGAGGTNQPQHF. In DNA form, the CDR3 reads TGTGCCAGCAGCCAAGGGGCAGGGGGGACCAATCAGCCCCAGCATTTT.

This rearrangement joins TRBV5-1 to TRBJ2-1; D is ambiguous. The CDR3 has 15 amino acids. The germline V gene encodes CDR1 SGHRS and CDR2 YFSETQ. V was shortened by 0 bases and J by 1 base, with 8 bases between the two germline ends. The CDR3 coding sequence is TGCGCCAGCAGCTTGGTTGCTAAATCCTACAATGAGCAGTTCTTC. This encodes CASSLVAKSYNEQFF.

This sequence joins TRBV3-1 (or the pseudogene TRBV3-2) and TRBJ2-5; TRBD1 might be the D (7 bases). The CDR3 totals 17 residues. V lost 0 bases, J lost 6 bases, and 20 bases lay in between. Germline CDR1 is LGHDT and CDR2 is YNNKEL (reference sequence). The CDR3 DNA reads TGTGCCAGCAGCCAAGATTTTGGCAGGGGGGTGGGAAAGACCCAGTACTTC. This encodes CASSQDFGRGVGKTQYF.

The rearrangement uses TRBV2 and TRBJ2-5; 10 positions agree with TRBD2. V lost 6 bases to trimming and J lost 5 bases; unmatched junction nucleotides: 6. This CDR3 has 14 residues. CDR1 is SNHLY, CDR2 FYNNEI, per germline. The CDR3 DNA reads as TGTGCCAGCAGGACCGGGACTAGCGTGGAGACCCAGTACTTC. This sequence encodes CASRTGTSVETQYF. Full variable domain (rest looked up from reference TRBV2 and TRBJ2-5): EPEVTQTPSHQVTQMGQEVILRCVPISNHLYFYWYRQILGQKVEFLVSFYNNEISEKSEIFDDQFSVERPDGSNFTLKIRSTKLEDSAMYFCASRTGTSVETQYFGPGTRLLVL.

The rearrangement joins TRBV7-8 to TRBJ2-4, with D unclear. This CDR3 has 13 amino acids. V was cut by 2 bases and J by 11 bases, with 13 bases left in between. CDR1 is SGHVS, CDR2 FQNEAQ, per germline. The CDR3 nucleotides read TGTGCCAGCAGCTTAAGGAACCCTAGTTTTCAGTACTTC. The encoded protein is CASSLRNPSFQYF.

The chain has TRBV14 and TRBJ2-1; D may be TRBD2 (6 bases). The CDR3 extends over 14 amino acids. Trimming cost V 8 bases and J 0 bases, with 11 bases left between them. Germline loops: CDR1 SGHDN, CDR2 FVKESK. CDR3 nucleotide sequence: TGTGCCAGCTCCGAGGGAGGCTCCTACAATGAGCAGTTCTTC. This gives the protein CASSEGGSYNEQFF.

The chain recombines TRBV20-1 with TRBJ1-4; no clear D gene. Trimming left V 7 bases short and J 7 bases short, with 10 bases between. CDR3 length: 11 residues. The germline V gene encodes CDR1 DFQATT and CDR2 SNEGSKA (reference sequence). In DNA form, the CDR3 reads TGCAGTGTTGAAGAGGCTGAAAAACTGTTTTTT. Translating it yields CSVEEAEKLFF.

The chain is built from TRBV20-1 and TRBJ2-7; D gene ambiguous. Germline lookup yields CDR1 DFQATT and CDR2 SNEGSKA (reference sequence). This CDR3 is 11 amino acids long. V was shortened by 2 bases and J by 6 bases, with 8 bases between the two germline ends. This chain's CDR3 is CSARLDTEQYF. In nucleotides, the CDR3 is TGCAGTGCTAGACTTGACACCGAGCAGTACTTC.

This clone was observed once. V is TRBV18 and J is TRBJ2-7, with 14 positions matching TRBD2. With 3 bases clipped from V and 6 bases from J, the junction kept 13 bases outside the gene matches. Germline V lookup: CDR1 KGHSH, CDR2 LQKENI. This CDR3 region has 18 residues. The CDR3 sequence is CASSPTGTSGSFSTEQYF. Written as DNA, the CDR3 is TGTGCCAGCTCACCTACCGGGACTAGCGGGAGTTTTTCAACCGAGCAGTACTTC.

V gene TRBV14 combines with J gene TRBJ1-2, with 8 bases that match TRBD1. The J segment lost 7 bases and the V segment lost 2 bases, leaving 12 bases of the junction unmatched. Germline V gives CDR1 SGHDN, CDR2 FVKESK. This CDR3 contains 16 residues. CDR3 in amino acids: CASSQLEGQGAGGYTF. The DNA for the CDR3 is TGTGCCAGCAGCCAATTGGAAGGGCAGGGGGCCGGTGGCTACACCTTC.

The V gene is TRBV30, the J gene TRBJ2-5; D may be TRBD1 (7 bases). Trimming took 0 bases from V and 6 from J, leaving 11 bases between them. From germline, CDR1 is GTSNPN and CDR2 SVGIG (reference sequence). CDR3 size: 13 residues. The CDR3, as DNA: TGTGCCTGGAGTGTAGGGGGCGGGAAGACCCAGTACTTC. Translating gives CAWSVGGGKTQYF.

The rearrangement joins TRBV13 to TRBJ1-6, with D unresolved. Germline values: CDR1 PRHDT, CDR2 FYEKMQ (reference sequence). The CDR3 spans 13 residues. Trimming removed 5 bases from V and 9 bases from J, with 11 bases in between. The CDR3 sequence: CASSPISGSPLHF. CDR3 coding DNA: TGTGCCAGCAGCCCCATCTCGGGTTCACCCCTCCACTTT.

The V and J genes are TRBV6-5 and TRBJ2-5, with 10 bases lining up with TRBD1. The V and J ends lost 6 bases and 4 bases, in that order; junction bases with no gene match: 8. This CDR3 spans 15 amino acids. Per the germline V gene, CDR1 is MNHEY and CDR2 is SVGAGI. The CDR3 sequence: CASRSGQGKSETQYF. As DNA, the CDR3 is TGTGCCAGCAGGTCGGGACAGGGGAAGTCAGAGACCCAGTACTTC.

The CDR3 DNA sequence: TGCGCCAGCAGCTACAGGGTTGGGGACACCGGGGAGCTGTTTTTT. Translating it yields CASSYRVGDTGELFF. The V call is TRBV5-1, the J call TRBJ2-2; D is possibly TRBD1 (6 bases). The ends were cut back, 3 bases at V and 3 bases at J, with 12 bases in the middle. CDR1 is SGHRS, CDR2 YFSETQ, per germline. This CDR3 is 15 amino acids long.

The rearrangement links TRBV9 to TRBJ2-1, with TRBD2 identical over 10 bases. The CDR3 covers 15 residues. V lost 3 bases and J lost 7; bases outside the gene matches: 7. Germline assignment: CDR1 SGDLS and CDR2 YYNGEE. Written as DNA, the CDR3 is TGTGCCAGCAGCGACCCAAGCGGGAGGGTAAATGAGCAGTTCTTC. Translated: CASSDPSGRVNEQFF.

The CDR3 DNA reads as TGCGCCACCGCACAGGGGCGAAGTACTGAGCAGTTCTTC. Translation gives CATAQGRSTEQFF. V usage is TRBV10-1 and J usage is TRBJ2-1; the match to TRBD1 covers 7 bases. J gave up 9 bases and V 10 bases, and 12 bases lay outside the gene matches. CDR1 and CDR2 (germline): WNHNN, SYGVQD (reference sequence). The CDR3 is made up of 13 amino acids.

CDR3 region: CASSYRDRENTIYF. In DNA form, the CDR3 reads TGTGCCAGCAGCTACCGGGACAGAGAGAACACCATATATTTT. The chain uses TRBV5-6 and TRBJ1-3; 7 positions agree with TRBD1. The CDR3 spans 14 residues. CDR1 and CDR2 (germline): SGHDT, YYEEEE. Trimming cost V 3 bases and J 7 bases; bases outside gene matches: 7.